These 26 T cell receptor beta chains share one sample of origin, sequenced in a study of cytomegalovirus exposure and HLA in healthy donors (dated by TCRdb to 2016 to 2017). Library generation was performed with the immunoSEQ multiplex PCR assay. A mixture of 60 forward primers for TCR Vbeta segments and 13 reverse primers for TCR Jbeta segments was used in the multiplex PCR. This immuneACCESS table, as held by TCRdb, lists in-frame sequences with V and J called but not all clones. Of the missing ones, under half trace to an unresolved V gene in checked studies; the others have no known cause. This sample holds roughly 93,000 clones; 70% to 80% were observed only once. The top ten clonotypes cover 10% to 11% of the sample. Sample: PBMCs. The receptors here all came from a man aged 18 to 29 in good health and CMV-seropositive.

This rearrangement joins TRBV11-2 to TRBJ1-1, with a weak D call TRBD1 (5 bases). The CDR3 runs to 12 residues. Trimming cost V 3 bases and J 8 bases, with 10 bases left between them. CDR1 is SGHAT, CDR2 FQNNGV, per germline. The chain's CDR3 is CASSFDRDEAFF. Written as DNA, the CDR3 is TGTGCCAGCAGCTTTGACAGAGACGAAGCTTTCTTT.

The chain is built from TRBV7-9 and TRBJ2-2; TRBD1 matches at 8 bases. Germline values: CDR1 SEHNR, CDR2 FQNEAQ (reference sequence). The CDR3 runs 12 residues. With V trimmed by 6 bases and J by 6 bases, 0 bases remained unmatched. Here the CDR3 DNA reads TGTGCCAGCAGGACAGGGGCCGGGGAGCTGTTTTTT. Its protein is CASRTGAGELFF.

This clone was detected a few times. The V call is TRBV4-1, the J call TRBJ2-5; 12 bases fit TRBD2. There are 16 residues in the CDR3. Germline V gene lookup returns CDR1 MGHRA and CDR2 YSYEKL. The trim removed 0 bases at V and 8 bases at J, leaving 7 bases unmatched. In DNA form, the CDR3 reads TGCGCCAGCAGCCAAGAAGAATCACTAGCGGGGGGAACCCAGTACTTC. Translating gives CASSQEESLAGGTQYF.

This clone was found a few times. This rearrangement joins TRBV28 to TRBJ1-5, with D possibly being TRBD1 (5 bases). The CDR3 consists of 14 residues. CDR1 and CDR2 from the germline V gene are MDHEN and SYDVKM. V shed 7 bases and J shed 3 bases, with 13 bases lying between them. The CDR3, as DNA: TGTGCCAGCACCCGAAGGGGCCACAATCAGCCCCAGCATTTT. It translates to CASTRRGHNQPQHF.

This clone has more than one count but fewer than ten. The rearrangement links TRBV7-2 to TRBJ2-6; D ambiguous. Trimming cost V 5 bases and J 6 bases, with 8 bases left between them. Germline V lookup: CDR1 SGHTA, CDR2 FQGNSA. CDR3 length equals 13 residues. The CDR3 DNA reads as TGTGCCAGCAGCCCCTATCTGGCCAACGTCCTGACTTTC. Translating it yields CASSPYLANVLTF.

J is TRBJ2-7 and V is TRBV7-9; D may be TRBD1 (5 bases). This CDR3 spans 13 amino acids. The germline CDR1 and CDR2 sequences are SEHNR and FQNEAQ (reference sequence). V was pared by 5 bases and J by 7 bases, with 15 bases between. The CDR3 spells CASSPQQAGEQYF. The CDR3, as DNA: TGTGCCAGCAGCCCCCAACAGGCTGGAGAGCAGTACTTC.

The V gene is TRBV4-1, the J gene TRBJ2-1; tentative D call: TRBD2 (5 bases). The CDR3 runs to 14 residues. Germline V gene lookup returns CDR1 MGHRA and CDR2 YSYEKL. Trimming took off 8 bases at V and 4 bases at J, with 15 bases between the two ends. CDR3 DNA sequence: TGCGCCAGCTCAATTCCCGGGGATTACAATGAGCAGTTCTTC. This gives the protein CASSIPGDYNEQFF.

The J gene is TRBJ1-5, the V gene TRBV7-6, with a tentative D call TRBD1 (6 bases). V gave up 5 bases and J gave up 0 bases, with 14 bases separating them. The length of the CDR3 is 16 residues. Germline CDR1 reads SGHVS; CDR2 reads FNYEAQ. CDR3 DNA sequence: TGTGCCAGCAGCAAACAGGGAGTTTATAGCAATCAGCCCCAGCATTTT. Amino acids: CASSKQGVYSNQPQHF. Combining the CDR3 with reference TRBV7-6 and TRBJ1-5 gives the whole variable domain GAGVSQSPRYKVTKRGQDVALRCDPISGHVSLYWYRQALGQGPEFLTYFNYEAQQDKSGLPNDRFSAERPEGSISTLTIQRTEQRDSAMYRCASSKQGVYSNQPQHFGDGTRLSIL.

This chain links TRBV28 with TRBJ2-7; 9 nucleotides line up with TRBD2. J gave up 0 bases and V 7 bases, and 10 bases lay outside the gene matches. This CDR3 contains 16 residues. Germline CDR1 reads MDHEN; CDR2 reads SYDVKM. CDR3 DNA: TGTGCCAGCATCCGGACTAGCGTTACCCCCTCCTACGAGCAGTACTTC. It specifies CASIRTSVTPSYEQYF.

This clone showed up just a few times. The chain is built from TRBV5-6 and TRBJ2-1, with TRBD2 as a possible D gene (6 bases). The germline V gene encodes CDR1 SGHDT and CDR2 YYEEEE. Trimming pared 0 bases from V and 5 bases from J, leaving 9 bases between. The CDR3 totals 14 residues. CDR3 in amino acids: CASSLGSGHNEQFF. The DNA of the CDR3 is TGTGCCAGCAGCTTGGGGAGCGGGCACAATGAGCAGTTCTTC.

The genes are TRBV6-1 and TRBJ2-7, with a tentative D call TRBD2 (6 bases). Germline assignment: CDR1 MNHNS and CDR2 SASEGT. The CDR3 runs 15 residues. Trimming left V 2 bases short and J 3 bases short, with 14 bases between. The CDR3 DNA reads TGTGCCAGCAGTGAACTGTCGGGGGTTGGCTACGAGCAGTACTTC. This encodes CASSELSGVGYEQYF.

For the CDR3, the DNA is TGCGCCAGCAGGGGGACTCAGTGGCCCTACGAGCAGTACTTC. This encodes CASRGTQWPYEQYF. J is TRBJ2-7 and V is TRBV5-1, with D possibly matching TRBD2 (6 bases). This CDR3 has 14 residues. Germline assignment: CDR1 SGHRS and CDR2 YFSETQ. V was trimmed by 5 bases and J by 2 bases, leaving 14 bases between them.

The gene calls are TRBV7-8 and TRBJ2-7; 7 bases match TRBD1. V was clipped by 6 bases and J by 3 bases; unmatched bases: 11. The CDR3 sequence is 15 residues long. Germline values: CDR1 SGHVS, CDR2 FQNEAQ. CDR3 coding DNA: TGTGCCAGCAGTTTCGCAGCCGGGACAGACTACGAGCAGTACTTC. Its translation: CASSFAAGTDYEQYF. The variable domain in full, with the rest retrieved from reference TRBV7-8 and TRBJ2-7, is GAGVSQSPRYKVAKRGQDVALRCDPISGHVSLFWYQQALGQGPEFLTYFQNEAQLDKSGLPSDRFFAERPEGSVSTLKIQRTQQEDSAVYLCASSFAAGTDYEQYFGPGTRLTVT.

This clone came up once. The CDR3 DNA reads as TGTGCCAGCAGTCAGGGGAGCTCCTACAATGAGCAGTTCTTC. It translates to CASSQGSSYNEQFF. The chain joins TRBV28 to TRBJ2-1; D is perhaps TRBD1 (6 bases). The V end lost 5 bases, the J end lost 0 bases, and 8 bases lay between the germline ends. CDR1 MDHEN and CDR2 SYDVKM come from the germline V gene. The CDR3 loop spans 14 amino acids.

The rearrangement uses TRBV15 and TRBJ2-1; 7 bases are a match to TRBD1. CDR1 and CDR2 from the germline V gene are LNHNV and YYDKDF (reference sequence). The CDR3 totals 14 residues. V lost 1 base and J lost 8; bases outside the gene matches: 5. CDR3 sequence: CATSRVDREDEQFF. The CDR3 nucleotides are TGTGCCACCAGCAGAGTCGACAGGGAAGATGAGCAGTTCTTC.

This clone was detected only once. The chain combines TRBV9 with TRBJ2-5; 9 bases line up with TRBD1. This CDR3 is built from 16 residues. The V gene's germline CDR1 is SGDLS and CDR2 YYNGEE. The V segment lost 4 bases and the J segment 9 bases; nucleotides outside the gene matches: 16. The CDR3 protein is CASSPRSGTGLEAQYF. CDR3 DNA sequence: TGTGCCAGCAGCCCAAGATCCGGGACAGGGCTCGAGGCCCAGTACTTC.

In this sample, this clone turned up a few times. This sequence joins TRBV6-1 and TRBJ2-2; possible D gene TRBD1, 5 bases. V shed 3 bases and J shed 1 base, with 9 bases lying between them. Germline CDR1 reads MNHNS; CDR2 reads SASEGT. This CDR3 is 15 amino acids long. CDR3 sequence (DNA): TGTGCCAGCAGTGAGGCTACAGGGAACACCGGGGAGCTGTTTTTT. This gives the protein CASSEATGNTGELFF.

The V and J genes are TRBV7-9 and TRBJ2-1, with 12 nucleotides matching TRBD2. CDR1 and CDR2 (germline): SEHNR, FQNEAQ (reference sequence). V lost 5 bases to trimming and J lost 7 bases; unmatched junction nucleotides: 6. The CDR3 sequence is 15 residues long. In DNA, the CDR3 is TGTGCCAGCAGCCCACTAGCGGGGGGATTGAATGAGCAGTTCTTC. Encoded protein: CASSPLAGGLNEQFF.

The rearrangement links TRBV4-1 to TRBJ2-4; 12 positions agree with TRBD2. Germline lookup yields CDR1 MGHRA and CDR2 YSYEKL. CDR3 length: 18 residues. Trimming cost V 4 bases and J 0 bases; bases outside gene matches: 7. The CDR3 loop reads CASSPPSGGALAKNIQYF. The CDR3, as DNA: TGCGCCAGCAGCCCTCCTAGCGGGGGGGCCTTAGCCAAAAACATTCAGTACTTC.

The rearrangement links TRBV7-9 to TRBJ1-5, with a possible D match to TRBD1 (6 bases). The V gene lost 4 bases and the J gene lost 3 bases, with 7 bases spanning the gap. Germline CDR1 is SEHNR and CDR2 is FQNEAQ (reference sequence). This CDR3 comprises 13 residues. The CDR3 nucleotides read TGTGCCAGCAGCTCAGGGGACAATCAGCCCCAGCATTTT. Protein sequence: CASSSGDNQPQHF.

This clone was observed a few times. The CDR3 region is CASSQGRHQPQHF. CDR3 nucleotides: TGTGCCAGCTCACAGGGGAGGCATCAGCCCCAGCATTTT. This chain connects TRBV18 to TRBJ1-5; TRBD1 might be the D (5 bases). V lost 4 bases, J lost 5 bases, and 9 bases lay in between. Looked up from germline, CDR1 is KGHSH and CDR2 is LQKENI. The CDR3 runs to 13 residues.

The J gene is TRBJ2-2, the V gene TRBV5-6; D ambiguous. Trimming stripped 0 bases from V and 0 bases from J, with 6 bases between. Germline CDR1 SGHDT, CDR2 YYEEEE. The CDR3 covers 15 residues. This chain's CDR3 is CASSLAGTNTGELFF. The DNA for the CDR3 is TGTGCCAGCAGCTTGGCAGGCACGAACACCGGGGAGCTGTTTTTT.

The chain couples TRBV27 to TRBJ1-6, with D perhaps matching TRBD1 (5 bases). Germline V CDR1 and CDR2: MNHEY, SMNVEV (reference sequence). The CDR3 consists of 16 residues. V was clipped by 6 bases and J by 0 bases, with 12 bases between them. The CDR3 DNA sequence: TGTGCCAGCAGGGTGGGGGGGGGCTCCTATAATTCACCCCTCCACTTT. Encoded protein: CASRVGGGSYNSPLHF.

This chain links TRBV2 with TRBJ2-5; the match to TRBD1 covers 7 bases. The germline V gene encodes CDR1 SNHLY and CDR2 FYNNEI. After removal of 9 bases from V and 2 bases from J, the junction contained 6 bases not matched to a gene. The CDR3 covers 13 residues. The CDR3 reads CASSGQRQETQYF. The CDR3 coding sequence is TGTGCCAGTTCGGGACAGAGACAAGAGACCCAGTACTTC.

This rearrangement joins TRBV5-8 to TRBJ2-3; possible D gene TRBD2, 7 bases. Germline V gives CDR1 SGHTS, CDR2 YDEGEE. The CDR3 extends over 16 amino acids. Trimming took 0 bases from V and 4 from J, leaving 15 bases between them. The CDR3 protein is CASSLEGGGRADTQYF. The CDR3 region has the DNA TGTGCCAGCAGCTTGGAAGGGGGGGGGCGGGCAGATACGCAGTATTTT. The complete variable domain, with remaining parts taken from reference TRBV5-8 and TRBJ2-3, reads EAGVTQSPTHLIKTRGQQATLRCSPISGHTSVYWYQQALGLGLQFLLWYDEGEERNRGNFPPRFSGRQFPNYSSELNVNALELEDSALYLCASSLEGGGRADTQYFGPGTRLTVL.

The chain couples TRBV2 to TRBJ1-6; D may be TRBD1 (6 bases). The germline V and J ends were trimmed by 6 bases and 10 bases, with 13 bases remaining between them. This CDR3 is built from 13 residues. Germline CDR1 is SNHLY and CDR2 is FYNNEI. This CDR3 is CASRTGSQSPLHF. CDR3 DNA: TGTGCCAGCAGAACAGGGAGTCAGTCACCCCTCCACTTT.